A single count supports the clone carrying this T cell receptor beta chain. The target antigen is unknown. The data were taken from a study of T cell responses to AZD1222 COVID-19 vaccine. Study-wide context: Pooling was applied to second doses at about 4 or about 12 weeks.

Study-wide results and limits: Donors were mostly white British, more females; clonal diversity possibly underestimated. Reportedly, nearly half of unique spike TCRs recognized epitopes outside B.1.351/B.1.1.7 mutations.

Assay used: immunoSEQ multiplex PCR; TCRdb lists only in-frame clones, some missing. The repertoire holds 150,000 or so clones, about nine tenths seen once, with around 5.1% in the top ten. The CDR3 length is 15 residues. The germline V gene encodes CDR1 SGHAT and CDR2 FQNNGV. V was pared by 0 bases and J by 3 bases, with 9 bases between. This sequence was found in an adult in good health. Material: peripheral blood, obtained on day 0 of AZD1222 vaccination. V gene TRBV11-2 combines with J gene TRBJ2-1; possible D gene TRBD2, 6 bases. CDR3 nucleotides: TGTGCCAGCAGCTTAGATCAGGGACTCTACAATGAGCAGTTCTTC. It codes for CASSLDQGLYNEQFF.